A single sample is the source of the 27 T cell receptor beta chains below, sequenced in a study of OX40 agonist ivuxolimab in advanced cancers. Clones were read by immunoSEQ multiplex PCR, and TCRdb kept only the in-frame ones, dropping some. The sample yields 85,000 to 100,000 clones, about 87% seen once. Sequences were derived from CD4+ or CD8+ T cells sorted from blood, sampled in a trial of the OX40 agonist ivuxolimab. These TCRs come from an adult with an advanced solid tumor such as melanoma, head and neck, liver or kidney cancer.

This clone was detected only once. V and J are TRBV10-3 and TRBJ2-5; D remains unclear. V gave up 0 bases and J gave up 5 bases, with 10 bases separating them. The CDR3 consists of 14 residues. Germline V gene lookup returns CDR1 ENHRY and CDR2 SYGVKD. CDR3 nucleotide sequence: TGTGCCATCAGTGAGTCGGGTGGAACCGAGACCCAGTACTTC. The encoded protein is CAISESGGTETQYF.

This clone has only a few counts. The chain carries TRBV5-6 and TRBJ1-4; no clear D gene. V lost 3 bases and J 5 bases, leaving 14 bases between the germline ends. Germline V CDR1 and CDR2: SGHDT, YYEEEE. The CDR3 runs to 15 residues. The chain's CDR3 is CASSSGHRPNEKLFF. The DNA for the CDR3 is TGTGCCAGCAGCTCGGGCCATAGGCCGAATGAAAAACTGTTTTTT. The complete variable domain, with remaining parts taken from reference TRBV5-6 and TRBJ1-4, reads DAGVTQSPTHLIKTRGQQVTLRCSPKSGHDTVSWYQQALGQGPQFIFQYYEEEERQRGNFPDRFSGHQFPNYSSELNVNALLLGDSALYLCASSSGHRPNEKLFFGSGTQLSVL.

CDR3: CASSFQIGTEAFF. The CDR3 nucleotides read TGTGCCAGCAGTTTTCAGATAGGCACTGAAGCTTTCTTT. The rearrangement uses TRBV28 and TRBJ1-1; no clear D gene. Trimming took off 3 bases at V and 4 bases at J, with 9 bases between the two ends. CDR3 size: 13 residues. Germline V lookup: CDR1 MDHEN, CDR2 SYDVKM.

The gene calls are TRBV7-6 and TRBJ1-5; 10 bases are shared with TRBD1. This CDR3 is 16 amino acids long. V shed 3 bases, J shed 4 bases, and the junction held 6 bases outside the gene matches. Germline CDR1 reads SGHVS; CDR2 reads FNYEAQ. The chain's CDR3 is CASSLPPGQGNQPQHF. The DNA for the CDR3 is TGTGCCAGCAGCTTGCCCCCGGGACAGGGGAATCAGCCCCAGCATTTT.

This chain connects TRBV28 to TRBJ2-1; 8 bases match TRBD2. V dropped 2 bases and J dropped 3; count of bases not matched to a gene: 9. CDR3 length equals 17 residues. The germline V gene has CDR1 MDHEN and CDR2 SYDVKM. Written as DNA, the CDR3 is TGTGCCAGCAGTTTAGGGGCGGGGGGCACCTTCTACAATGAGCAGTTCTTC. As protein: CASSLGAGGTFYNEQFF.

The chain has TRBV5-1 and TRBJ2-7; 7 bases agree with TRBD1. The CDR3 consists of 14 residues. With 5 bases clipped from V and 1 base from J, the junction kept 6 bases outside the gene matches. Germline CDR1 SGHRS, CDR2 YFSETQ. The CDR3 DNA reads TGCGCCAGCAGGAGGGACAGTTGGTCCTACGAGCAGTACTTC. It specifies CASRRDSWSYEQYF.

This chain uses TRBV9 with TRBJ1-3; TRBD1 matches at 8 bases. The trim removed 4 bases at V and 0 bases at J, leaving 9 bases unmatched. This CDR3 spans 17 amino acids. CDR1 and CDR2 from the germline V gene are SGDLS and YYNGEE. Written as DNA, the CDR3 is TGTGCCAGCAGCTCCGGACAGGGTCCCTCCTCTGGAAACACCATATATTTT. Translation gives CASSSGQGPSSGNTIYF.

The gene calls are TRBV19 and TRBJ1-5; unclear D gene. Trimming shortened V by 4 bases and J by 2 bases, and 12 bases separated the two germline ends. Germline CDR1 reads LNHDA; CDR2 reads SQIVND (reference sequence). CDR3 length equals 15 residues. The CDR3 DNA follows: TGTGCCAGTAGTAAGGCTAACGTGGGCAATCAGCCCCAGCATTTT. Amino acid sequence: CASSKANVGNQPQHF.

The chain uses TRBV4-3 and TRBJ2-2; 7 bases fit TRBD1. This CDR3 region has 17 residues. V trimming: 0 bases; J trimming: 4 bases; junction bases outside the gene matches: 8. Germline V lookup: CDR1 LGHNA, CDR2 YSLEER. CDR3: CASSQDPQGVGTGELFF. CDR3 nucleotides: TGCGCCAGCAGCCAAGATCCGCAGGGGGTGGGCACCGGGGAGCTGTTTTTT.

The CDR3 reads CASKDGGGNIQYF. The CDR3 DNA follows: TGTGCCAGCAAGGATGGAGGGGGAAACATTCAGTACTTC. The rearrangement links TRBV6-5 to TRBJ2-4; possibly TRBD1 or TRBD2 for D (6 bases each). The CDR3 has 13 residues. Germline lookup yields CDR1 MNHEY and CDR2 SVGAGI. V lost 7 bases and J 6 bases, leaving 13 bases between the germline ends.

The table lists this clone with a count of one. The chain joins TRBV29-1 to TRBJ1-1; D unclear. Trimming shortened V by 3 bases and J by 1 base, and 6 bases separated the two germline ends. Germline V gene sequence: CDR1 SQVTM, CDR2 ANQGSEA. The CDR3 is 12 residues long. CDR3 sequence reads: CSVDGRNTEAFF. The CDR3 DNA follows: TGCAGCGTTGACGGGAGGAACACTGAAGCTTTCTTT. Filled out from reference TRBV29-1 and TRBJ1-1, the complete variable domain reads SAVISQKPSRDICQRGTSLTIQCQVDSQVTMMFWYRQQPGQSLTLIATANQGSEATYESGFVIDKFPISRPNLTFSTLTVSNMSPEDSSIYLCSVDGRNTEAFFGQGTRLTVV.

The CDR3 nucleotides are TGTGCCAGCAGCTTTCAAGGGTGGGCTAATGAAAAACTGTTTTTT. This translates into CASSFQGWANEKLFF. The chain has TRBV5-5 and TRBJ1-4; D is uncertain. V was pared by 2 bases and J by 3 bases, with 11 bases between. This CDR3 is 15 amino acids long. The germline CDR1 and CDR2 sequences are SGHKS and YYEKEE (reference sequence).

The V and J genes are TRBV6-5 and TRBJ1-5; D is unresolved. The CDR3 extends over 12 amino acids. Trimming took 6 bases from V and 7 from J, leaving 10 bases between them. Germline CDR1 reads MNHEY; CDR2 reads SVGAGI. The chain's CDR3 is CASREGPQPQHF. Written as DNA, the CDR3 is TGTGCCAGCAGGGAAGGTCCCCAGCCCCAGCATTTT.

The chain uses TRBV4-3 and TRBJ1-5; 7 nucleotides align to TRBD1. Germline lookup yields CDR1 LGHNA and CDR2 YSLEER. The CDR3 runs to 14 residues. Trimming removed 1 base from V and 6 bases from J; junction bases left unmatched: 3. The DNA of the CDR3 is TGCGCCAGCAGCCAAGTGGCAGGGGGTCAGCCCCAGCATTTT. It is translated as CASSQVAGGQPQHF.

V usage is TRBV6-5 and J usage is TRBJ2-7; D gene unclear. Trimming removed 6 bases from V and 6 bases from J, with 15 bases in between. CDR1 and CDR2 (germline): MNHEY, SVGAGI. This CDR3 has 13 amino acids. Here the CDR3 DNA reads TGTGCCAGCAGCCCGGGCCCCAATCGCGAGCAGTACTTC. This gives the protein CASSPGPNREQYF.

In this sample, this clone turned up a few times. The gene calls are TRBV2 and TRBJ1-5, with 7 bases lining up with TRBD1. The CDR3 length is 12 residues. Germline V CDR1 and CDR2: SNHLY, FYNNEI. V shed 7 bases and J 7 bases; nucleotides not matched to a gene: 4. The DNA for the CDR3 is TGTGCCAGCAAAAGGGGGCGGCAGCCCCAGCATTTT. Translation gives CASKRGRQPQHF.

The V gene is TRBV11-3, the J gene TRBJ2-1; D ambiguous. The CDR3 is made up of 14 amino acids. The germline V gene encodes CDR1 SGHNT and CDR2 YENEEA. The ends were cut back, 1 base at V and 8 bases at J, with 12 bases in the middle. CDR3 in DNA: TGTGCCAGCAGCTTAGGCTCTCTTATACATGAGCAGTTCTTC. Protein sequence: CASSLGSLIHEQFF.

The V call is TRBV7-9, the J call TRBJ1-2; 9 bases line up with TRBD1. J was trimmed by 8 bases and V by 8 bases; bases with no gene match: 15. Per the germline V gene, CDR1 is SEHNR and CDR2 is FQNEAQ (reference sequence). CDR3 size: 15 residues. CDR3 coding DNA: TGTGCCAGCCAATGGGGGGACAGGGAGAATCGGGGCTACACCTTC. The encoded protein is CASQWGDRENRGYTF. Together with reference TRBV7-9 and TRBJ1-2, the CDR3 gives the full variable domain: DTGVSQNPRHKITKRGQNVTFRCDPISEHNRLYWYRQTLGQGPEFLTYFQNEAQLEKSRLLSDRFSAERPKGSFSTLEIQRTEQGDSAMYLCASQWGDRENRGYTFGSGTRLTVV.

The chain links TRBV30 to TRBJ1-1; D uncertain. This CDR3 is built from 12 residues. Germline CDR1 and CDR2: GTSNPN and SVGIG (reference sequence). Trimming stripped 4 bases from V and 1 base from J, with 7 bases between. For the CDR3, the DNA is TGTGCCTGGACGGGCGGGAACACTGAAGCTTTCTTT. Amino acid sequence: CAWTGGNTEAFF.

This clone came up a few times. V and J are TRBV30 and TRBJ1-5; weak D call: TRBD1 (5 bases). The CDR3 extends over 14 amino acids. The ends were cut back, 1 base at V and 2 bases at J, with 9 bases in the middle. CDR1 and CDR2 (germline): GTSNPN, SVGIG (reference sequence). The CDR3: CAWSEDNGNQPQHF. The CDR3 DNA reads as TGTGCCTGGAGTGAGGACAACGGCAATCAGCCCCAGCATTTT.

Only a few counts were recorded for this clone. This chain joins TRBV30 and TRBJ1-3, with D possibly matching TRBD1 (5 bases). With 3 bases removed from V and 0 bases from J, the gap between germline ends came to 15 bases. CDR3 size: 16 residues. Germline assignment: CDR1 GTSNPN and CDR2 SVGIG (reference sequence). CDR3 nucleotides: TGTGCCTGGAGCGGACGGGGACGCGGCTCTGGAAACACCATATATTTT. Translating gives CAWSGRGRGSGNTIYF.

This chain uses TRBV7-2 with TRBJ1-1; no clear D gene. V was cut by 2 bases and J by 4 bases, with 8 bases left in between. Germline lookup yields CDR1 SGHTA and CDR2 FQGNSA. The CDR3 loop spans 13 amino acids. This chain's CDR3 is CASSLPNPTEAFF. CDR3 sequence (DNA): TGTGCCAGCAGCTTACCGAACCCCACTGAAGCTTTCTTT.

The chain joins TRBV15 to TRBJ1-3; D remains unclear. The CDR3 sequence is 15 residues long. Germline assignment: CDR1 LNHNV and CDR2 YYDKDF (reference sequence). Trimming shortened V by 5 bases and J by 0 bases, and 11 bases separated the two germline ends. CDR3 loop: CATSLAFPSGNTIYF. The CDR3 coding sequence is TGTGCCACCAGCCTCGCGTTTCCCTCTGGAAACACCATATATTTT.

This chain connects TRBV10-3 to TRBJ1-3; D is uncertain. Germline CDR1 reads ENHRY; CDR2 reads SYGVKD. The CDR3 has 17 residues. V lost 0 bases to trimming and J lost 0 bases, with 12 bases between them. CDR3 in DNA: TGTGCCATCAGTGAGTCGACTCCGGCGTACTCTGGAAACACCATATATTTT. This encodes CAISESTPAYSGNTIYF.

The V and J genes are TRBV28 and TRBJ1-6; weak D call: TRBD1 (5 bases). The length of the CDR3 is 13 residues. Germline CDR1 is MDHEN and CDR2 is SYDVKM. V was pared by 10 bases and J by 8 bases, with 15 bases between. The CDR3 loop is CATYPGGYSPLHF. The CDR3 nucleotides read TGTGCCACCTACCCGGGGGGTTATTCACCCCTCCACTTT.

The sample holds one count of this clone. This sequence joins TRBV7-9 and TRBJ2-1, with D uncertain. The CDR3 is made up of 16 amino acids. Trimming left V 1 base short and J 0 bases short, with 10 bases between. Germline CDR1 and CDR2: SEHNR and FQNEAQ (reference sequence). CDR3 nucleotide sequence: TGTGCCAGCAGCTTAGGGTCGGGTAGCTCCTACAATGAGCAGTTCTTC. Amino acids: CASSLGSGSSYNEQFF.

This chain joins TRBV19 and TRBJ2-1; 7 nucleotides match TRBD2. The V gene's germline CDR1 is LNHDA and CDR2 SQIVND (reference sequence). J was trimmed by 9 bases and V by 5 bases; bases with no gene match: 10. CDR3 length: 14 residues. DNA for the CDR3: TGTGCCAGTAGTCCCCCGGGACTACGGGCTGAGCAGTTCTTC. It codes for CASSPPGLRAEQFF.